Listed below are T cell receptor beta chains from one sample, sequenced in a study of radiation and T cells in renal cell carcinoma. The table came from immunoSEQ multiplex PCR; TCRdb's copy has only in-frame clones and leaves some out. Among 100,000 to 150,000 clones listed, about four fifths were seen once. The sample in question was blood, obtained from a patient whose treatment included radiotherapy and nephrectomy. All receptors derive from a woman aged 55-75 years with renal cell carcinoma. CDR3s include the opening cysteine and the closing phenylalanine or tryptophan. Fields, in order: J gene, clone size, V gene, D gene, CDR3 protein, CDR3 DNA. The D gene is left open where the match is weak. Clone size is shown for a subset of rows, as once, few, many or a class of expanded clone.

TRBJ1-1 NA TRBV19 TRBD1 CASNFQGGTEAFF TGTGCCAGTAATTTCCAGGGGGGCACTGAAGCTTTCTTT
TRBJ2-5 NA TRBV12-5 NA CASGSTVGIQYF TGTGCTAGTGGTTCGACAGTGGGGATCCAGTACTTC
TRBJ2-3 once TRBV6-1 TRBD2 CASSEFRTSGTDTQYF TGTGCCAGCAGTGAATTTAGGACTAGCGGGACTGATACGCAGTATTTT
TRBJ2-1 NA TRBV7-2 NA CASSLARQNEQFF TGTGCCAGCAGCTTAGCGCGTCAAAATGAGCAGTTCTTC
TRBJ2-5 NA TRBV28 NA CASSRDVPGETQYF TGTGCCAGCAGTCGGGACGTCCCGGGGGAGACCCAGTACTTC
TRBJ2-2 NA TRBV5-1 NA CASSTTGTRGGELFF TGCGCCAGCAGCACGACCGGGACACGAGGCGGGGAGCTGTTTTTT
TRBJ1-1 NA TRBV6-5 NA CASGPFMVNTEAFF TGTGCCAGCGGGCCCTTCATGGTGAACACTGAAGCTTTCTTT
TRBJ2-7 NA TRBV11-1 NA CASSLVLDTYEQYF TGTGCCAGCAGCTTAGTTCTGGACACCTACGAGCAGTACTTC
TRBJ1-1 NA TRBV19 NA CASSINRNTEAFF TGTGCCAGTAGTATAAATAGGAACACTGAAGCTTTCTTT
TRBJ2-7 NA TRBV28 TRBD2 CASYNSGGSSYEQYF TGTGCCAGCTACAACAGCGGGGGGAGCTCCTACGAGCAGTACTTC
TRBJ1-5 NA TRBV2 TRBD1 CATGTGAQPQHF TGTGCCACCGGGACAGGGGCTCAGCCCCAGCATTTT
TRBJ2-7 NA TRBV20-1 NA CSASGAYEQYF TGCAGTGCTAGCGGTGCCTACGAGCAGTACTTC
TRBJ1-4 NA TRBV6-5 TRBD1 CASSYLGTANEKLFF TGTGCCAGCAGTTACCTTGGGACAGCTAATGAAAAACTGTTTTTT
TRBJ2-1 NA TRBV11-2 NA CASSLESGVAGQFF TGTGCCAGCAGCTTAGAATCGGGGGTGGCCGGGCAGTTCTTC
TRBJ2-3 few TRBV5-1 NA CASSLVGGQDTQYF TGCGCCAGCAGCTTGGTGGGGGGGCAGGATACGCAGTATTTT
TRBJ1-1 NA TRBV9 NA CASSVGGTGTEAFF TGTGCCAGCAGCGTAGGGGGAACGGGGACTGAAGCTTTCTTT
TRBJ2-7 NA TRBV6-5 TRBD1 CASSYSDRGYEQYF TGTGCCAGCAGTTACTCAGACAGGGGTTACGAGCAGTACTTC
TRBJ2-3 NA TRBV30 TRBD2 CAWRLAGRTDTQYF TGTGCCTGGAGACTAGCGGGCCGCACAGATACGCAGTATTTT
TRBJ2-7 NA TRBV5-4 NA CASSLGREQYF TGTGCCAGCAGCTTGGGTCGGGAGCAGTACTTC
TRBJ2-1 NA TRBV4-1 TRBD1 CASSLPGGSYNEQFF TGCGCCAGCAGCCTACCAGGGGGCTCCTACAATGAGCAGTTCTTC
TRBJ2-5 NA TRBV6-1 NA CASSATWGFQETQYF TGTGCCAGCAGTGCGACCTGGGGCTTTCAAGAGACCCAGTACTTC
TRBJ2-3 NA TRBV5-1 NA CASSLEGRVMADTQYF TGCGCCAGCAGCCTGGAGGGCAGGGTGATGGCAGATACGCAGTATTTT
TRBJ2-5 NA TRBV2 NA CASKRGQGQETQYF TGTGCCAGCAAAAGGGGCCAAGGTCAAGAGACCCAGTACTTC
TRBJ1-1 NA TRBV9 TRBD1 CASSVRGQNTEAFF TGTGCCAGCAGCGTAAGGGGGCAGAACACTGAAGCTTTCTTT
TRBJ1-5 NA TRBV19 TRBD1 CASIQQGRGNQPQHF TGTGCCAGTATTCAACAGGGGAGAGGAAATCAGCCCCAGCATTTT
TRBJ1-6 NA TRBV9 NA CASSVTPNNSPLHF TGTGCCAGCAGCGTCACGCCCAATAATTCACCCCTCCACTTT
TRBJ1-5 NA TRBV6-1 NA CASRGQYSNQPQHF TGTGCCAGCAGAGGACAGTATAGCAATCAGCCCCAGCATTTT
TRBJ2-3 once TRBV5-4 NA CASSPARGGTDTQYF TGTGCCAGCAGCCCCGCTAGGGGGGGCACAGATACGCAGTATTTT
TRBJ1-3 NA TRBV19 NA CASSIRGGENTIYF TGTGCCAGTAGTATTCGGGGCGGCGAAAACACCATATATTTT
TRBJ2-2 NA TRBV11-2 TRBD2 CASSWGLAAYTGELFF TGTGCCAGCAGCTGGGGACTAGCGGCCTACACCGGGGAGCTGTTTTTT
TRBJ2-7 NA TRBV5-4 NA CASSLEVGSSYEQYF TGTGCCAGCAGCTTGGAAGTCGGCTCCTCCTACGAGCAGTACTTC
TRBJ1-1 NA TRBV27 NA CASSLMSSEPTFF TGTGCCAGCAGCCTCATGAGCTCTGAACCCACTTTCTTT
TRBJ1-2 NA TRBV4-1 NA CASSLGRGRGDYGYTF TGCGCCAGCAGCCTAGGGAGGGGCCGGGGGGACTATGGCTACACCTTC
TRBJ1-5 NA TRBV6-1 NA CASSNGQSNQPQHF TGTGCCAGCAGTAATGGACAGAGCAATCAGCCCCAGCATTTT
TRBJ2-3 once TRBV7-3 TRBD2 CASSLGLAGGTTDTQYF TGTGCCAGCAGCCTGGGACTAGCGGGGGGGACGACAGATACGCAGTATTTT
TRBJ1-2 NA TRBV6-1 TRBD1 CASSDRDSNYGYTF TGTGCCAGCAGTGACCGGGACAGCAACTATGGCTACACCTTC
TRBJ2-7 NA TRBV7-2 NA CASSLAVGEQYF TGTGCCAGCAGCTTAGCAGTGGGCGAGCAGTACTTC
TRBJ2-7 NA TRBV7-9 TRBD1 CASSFRTGGNELYEQYF TGTGCCAGCAGCTTCCGGACAGGGGGCAACGAGCTCTACGAGCAGTACTTC
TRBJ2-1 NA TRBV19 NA CASSIDLYNEQFF TGTGCCAGTAGTATAGATCTCTACAATGAGCAGTTCTTC
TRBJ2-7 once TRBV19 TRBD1 CASSGGQGGHGGEQYF TGTGCCAGTAGTGGGGGACAGGGTGGCCACGGAGGCGAGCAGTACTTC
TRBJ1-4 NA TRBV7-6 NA CASSFRATNEKLFF TGTGCCAGCAGCTTCCGGGCAACTAATGAAAAACTGTTTTTT
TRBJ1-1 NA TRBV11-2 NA CASSVSPGPGTEAFF TGTGCCAGCAGCGTATCACCCGGCCCGGGCACTGAAGCTTTCTTT
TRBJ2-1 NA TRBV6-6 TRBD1 CASSRGTGTGSMQFF TGTGCCAGCAGTCGCGGGACAGGGACTGGATCAATGCAGTTCTTC
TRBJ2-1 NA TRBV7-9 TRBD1 CASSLNGQGAENEQFF TGTGCCAGCAGCTTAAACGGACAGGGGGCAGAGAATGAGCAGTTCTTC
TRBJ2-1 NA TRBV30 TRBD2 CTGKTSGRDSEQFF TGTACGGGCAAAACTAGCGGGAGGGATAGTGAGCAGTTCTTC
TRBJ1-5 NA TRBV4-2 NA CASSQDAGGNQPQHF TGTGCCAGCAGCCAAGATGCCGGGGGAAATCAGCCCCAGCATTTT
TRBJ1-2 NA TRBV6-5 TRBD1 CASSDRVLYTF TGTGCCAGCAGCGACAGGGTACTCTACACCTTC
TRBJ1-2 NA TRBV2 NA CASTPGGDYGYTF TGTGCCAGCACCCCAGGCGGGGACTATGGCTACACCTTC